The 6 T cell receptor beta chains given below trace back to one sample, sequenced in a study of blood T cell repertoires in COVID-19. The protocol was immunoSEQ multiplex PCR, while the TCRdb copy is restricted to in-frame clones and leaves out a portion. The table lists about 220,000 clones, 82% of them singletons. The specimen sequenced was peripheral blood. The receptor set was obtained from a woman in her sixties or seventies with COVID-19, enrolled during active disease.

The chain links TRBV19 to TRBJ1-5, with D possibly TRBD1 on 6 matching bases. Trimming stripped 7 bases from V and 7 bases from J, with 14 bases between. Germline CDR1 is LNHDA and CDR2 is SQIVND (reference sequence). The CDR3 is 13 amino acids. The CDR3 loop reads CASTGETRQPQHF. In nucleotides, the CDR3 is TGTGCCAGTACAGGGGAGACGCGGCAGCCCCAGCATTTT.

The chain has TRBV6-2 or TRBV6-3 and TRBJ2-1, with a weak D call TRBD1 (5 bases). V was cut by 2 bases and J by 9 bases, with 8 bases left in between. Germline V gene lookup returns CDR1 MNHEY and CDR2 SVGEGT. This CDR3 is built from 12 residues. The CDR3 bases are TGTGCCAGCAGTTACAGGGGCCCTGAGCAGTTCTTC. Protein: CASSYRGPEQFF.

This clone has just a few counts. The chain couples TRBV19 to TRBJ2-3, with D possibly matching TRBD2 (5 bases). Trimming stripped 3 bases from V and 5 bases from J, with 9 bases between. Germline-derived CDR1 and CDR2 are LNHDA and SQIVND (reference sequence). The CDR3 extends over 13 amino acids. In DNA form, the CDR3 reads TGTGCCAGTAGTATGGCTGAGGGAGATACGCAGTATTTT. Amino acid sequence: CASSMAEGDTQYF.

The chain recombines TRBV4-3 with TRBJ1-4; no definite D call. V was pared by 11 bases and J by 0 bases, with 19 bases between. The CDR3 sequence is 16 residues long. Looked up from germline, CDR1 is LGHNA and CDR2 is YSLEER. The CDR3 sequence is CASRTVHIATNEKLFF. CDR3 nucleotides: TGCGCCTCTCGAACAGTGCATATCGCAACTAATGAAAAACTGTTTTTT.

The chain carries TRBV6-5 and TRBJ2-2, with TRBD1 as a possible D gene (6 bases). The CDR3 covers 14 residues. Germline CDR1 and CDR2: MNHEY and SVGAGI. Trimming pared 9 bases from V and 4 bases from J, leaving 15 bases between. CDR3 protein: CASAGTMSTGELFF. CDR3 nucleotide sequence: TGTGCCAGTGCCGGGACAATGTCCACCGGGGAGCTGTTTTTT.

Only one count was recorded for this clone. The chain has TRBV6-5 and TRBJ1-2; possible D gene TRBD1, 6 bases. Trimming stripped 7 bases from V and 7 bases from J, with 19 bases between. This CDR3 is built from 14 residues. Germline lookup yields CDR1 MNHEY and CDR2 SVGAGI. DNA of the CDR3: TGTGCCAGCACCCCGGCGGGGGCGCAGCTTGGCTACACCTTC. Its protein product is CASTPAGAQLGYTF.